Below, one T cell receptor (beta chain) is given with its context. Its matching antigen is unknown. The data were taken from a study of CD4 T cells in relation to SARS-CoV-2 and coronaviruses. The method was immunoSEQ multiplex PCR; TCRdb's version includes in-frame clones alone and lacks a portion of them. The sample includes about 40,000 clones, 70% to 85% of them seen just once. Germline V lookup: CDR1 SGHTA, CDR2 FQGNSA. The CDR3 has 14 residues. The V gene end was trimmed by 6 bases and the J gene end by 2 bases; junction bases not matched to a gene: 6. Sequences were obtained from naive CD4+ T cells from PBMCs, cultured in vitro. Subset defined: naive CD4+ T cells isolated by negative enrichment. The sequence was collected from an adult with COVID-19. The chain recombines TRBV7-2 with TRBJ2-5; 7 bases line up with TRBD2. CDR3 DNA sequence: TGTGCCAGCAGTTCTAGCGGCCCACAAGAGACCCAGTACTTC. It encodes CASSSSGPQETQYF.